This T cell receptor beta chain was sequenced for a study of T cell changes during pregnancy in multiple sclerosis. Profiled with immunoSEQ multiplex PCR; TCRdb holds only in-frame clones, not every one. The table shows about 92,000 clones, with 90% to 95% occurring only once. Germline CDR1 is LNHNV and CDR2 is YYDKDF (reference sequence). The length of the CDR3 is 15 residues. V lost 6 bases to trimming and J lost 5 bases; unmatched junction nucleotides: 11. The sequences come from peripheral blood, collected in the third trimester of pregnancy. This TCR derives from a female donor with multiple sclerosis, enrolled in a pregnancy study. The rearrangement uses TRBV15 and TRBJ2-5; 8 nucleotides line up with TRBD2. CDR3 in amino acids: CATRDPLAGEETQYF. CDR3 in DNA: TGTGCCACCAGAGACCCCCTAGCGGGCGAGGAGACCCAGTACTTC. The full variable domain, completed using reference TRBV15 and TRBJ2-5, is DAMVIQNPRYQVTQFGKPVTLSCSQTLNHNVMYWYQQKSSQAPKLLFHYYDKDFNNEADTPDNFQSRRPNTSFCFLDIRSPGLGDTAMYLCATRDPLAGEETQYFGPGTRLLVL.